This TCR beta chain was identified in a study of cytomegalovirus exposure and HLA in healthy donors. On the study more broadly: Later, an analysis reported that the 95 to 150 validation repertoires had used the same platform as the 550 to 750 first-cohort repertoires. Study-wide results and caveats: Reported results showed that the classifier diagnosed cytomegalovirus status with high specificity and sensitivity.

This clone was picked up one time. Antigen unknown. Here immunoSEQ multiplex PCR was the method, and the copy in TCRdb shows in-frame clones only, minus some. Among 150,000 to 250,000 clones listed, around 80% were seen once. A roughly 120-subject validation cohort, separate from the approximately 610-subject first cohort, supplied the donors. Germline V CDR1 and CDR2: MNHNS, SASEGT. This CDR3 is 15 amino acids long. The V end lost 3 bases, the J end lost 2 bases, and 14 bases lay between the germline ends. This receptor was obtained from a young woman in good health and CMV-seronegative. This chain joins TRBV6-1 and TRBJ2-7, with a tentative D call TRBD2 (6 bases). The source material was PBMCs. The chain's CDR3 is CASSDSGRSTYEQYF. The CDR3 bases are TGTGCCAGCAGTGATAGCGGCAGATCCACCTACGAGCAGTACTTC.